One T cell receptor beta chain is described in this entry. Antigen specificity is unknown. The data were obtained in a study of cytomegalovirus exposure and HLA in healthy donors. Study results and caveats: Reports state that TCR beta sequences accurately predicted most subjects' HLA-A and HLA-B alleles. Excluded: some indistinguishable V segments such as TRBV6-2 and TRBV6-3.

13 Jbeta primers and 60 Vbeta primers were used for the PCR. TCRdb keeps only in-frame clones here, not all; method: immunoSEQ multiplex PCR. The sample consists of about 200,000 clones, roughly 80% of them appearing once. The CDR3 contains 13 residues. J gave up 0 bases and V 6 bases, and 1 base lay outside the gene matches. Germline lookup yields CDR1 LNHDA and CDR2 SQIVND (reference sequence). The sequence came from a man aged 30 to 45 in good health and CMV-seronegative. The material sequenced was PBMCs. The chain recombines TRBV19 with TRBJ1-1; 7 bases line up with TRBD1. The CDR3 region is CASRDRVNTEAFF. The CDR3 region has the DNA TGTGCCAGTAGAGACAGGGTGAACACTGAAGCTTTCTTT.